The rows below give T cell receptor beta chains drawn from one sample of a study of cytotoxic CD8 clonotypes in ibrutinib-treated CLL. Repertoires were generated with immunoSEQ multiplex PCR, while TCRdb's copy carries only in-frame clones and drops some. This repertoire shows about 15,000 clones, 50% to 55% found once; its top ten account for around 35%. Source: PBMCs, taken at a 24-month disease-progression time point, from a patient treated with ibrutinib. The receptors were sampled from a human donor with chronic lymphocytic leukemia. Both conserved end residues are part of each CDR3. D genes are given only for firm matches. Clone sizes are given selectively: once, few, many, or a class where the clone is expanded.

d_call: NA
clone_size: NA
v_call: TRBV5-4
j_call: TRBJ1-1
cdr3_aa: CANKGVGTEAFF
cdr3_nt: TGTGCCAACAAAGGGGTGGGCACTGAAGCTTTCTTT

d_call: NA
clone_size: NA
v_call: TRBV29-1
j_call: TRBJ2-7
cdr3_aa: CSVPGVRGYEQYF
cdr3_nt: TGCAGCGTCCCAGGGGTTAGGGGATACGAGCAGTACTTC

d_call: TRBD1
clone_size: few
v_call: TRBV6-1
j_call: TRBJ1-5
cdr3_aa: CASWTGSYQPQHF
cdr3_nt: TGTGCCAGCTGGACAGGGTCGTATCAGCCCCAGCATTTT

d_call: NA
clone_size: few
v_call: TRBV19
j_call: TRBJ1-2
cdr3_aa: CASSIPGLGNYGYTF
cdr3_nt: TGTGCCAGTAGTATACCCGGCCTTGGCAACTATGGCTACACCTTC

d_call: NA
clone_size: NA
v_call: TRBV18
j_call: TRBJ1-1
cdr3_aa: CASSPEGRPRTEAFF
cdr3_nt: TGTGCCAGCTCACCCGAAGGCAGGCCACGCACTGAAGCTTTCTTT

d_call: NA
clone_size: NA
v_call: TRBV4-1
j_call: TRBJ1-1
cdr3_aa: CASSQDPGSTEAFF
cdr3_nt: TGCGCCAGCAGCCAAGACCCAGGGTCCACTGAAGCTTTCTTT

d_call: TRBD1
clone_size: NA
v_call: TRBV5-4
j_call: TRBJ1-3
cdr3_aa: CASSLNRGTSGNTIYF
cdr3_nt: TGTGCCAGCAGCTTGAACAGGGGGACGTCTGGAAACACCATATATTTT

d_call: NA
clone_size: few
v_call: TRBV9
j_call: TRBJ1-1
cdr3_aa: CASSVLLTFEGNTEAFF
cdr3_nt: TGTGCCAGCAGCGTACTACTAACATTTGAGGGCAACACTGAAGCTTTCTTT

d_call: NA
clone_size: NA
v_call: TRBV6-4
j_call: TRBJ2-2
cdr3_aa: CASSEQATTGELFF
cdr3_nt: TGTGCCAGCAGTGAACAGGCCACCACCGGGGAGCTGTTTTTT

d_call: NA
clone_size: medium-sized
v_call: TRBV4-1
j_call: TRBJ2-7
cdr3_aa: CASGPTATLYEQYF
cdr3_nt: TGCGCCAGCGGACCGACGGCGACACTCTACGAGCAGTACTTC

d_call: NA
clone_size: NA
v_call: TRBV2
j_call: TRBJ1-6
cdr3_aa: CASSEVTEKPLHF
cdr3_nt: TGTGCCAGCAGTGAGGTGACAGAGAAGCCCCTCCACTTT

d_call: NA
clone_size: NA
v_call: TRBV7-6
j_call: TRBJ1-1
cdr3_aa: CASSLEQGYTEAFF
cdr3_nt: TGTGCCAGCAGCTTAGAACAGGGATATACTGAAGCTTTCTTT

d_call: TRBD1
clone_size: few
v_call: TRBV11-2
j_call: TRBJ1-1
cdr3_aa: CASSPMQGATEAFF
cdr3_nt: TGTGCCAGCAGCCCGATGCAGGGGGCCACTGAAGCTTTCTTT

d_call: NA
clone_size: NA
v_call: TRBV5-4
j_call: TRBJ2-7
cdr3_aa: CASSWTGTGSSYEQYF
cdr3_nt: TGTGCCAGCAGTTGGACCGGGACGGGGAGCTCCTACGAGCAGTACTTC

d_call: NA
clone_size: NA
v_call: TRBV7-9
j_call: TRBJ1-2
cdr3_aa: CASSPLGAGYTF
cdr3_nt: TGTGCCAGCAGCCCCCTGGGGGCCGGCTACACCTTC

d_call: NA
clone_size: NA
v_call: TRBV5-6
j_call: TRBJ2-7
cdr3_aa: CASSLGLNSLYEQYF
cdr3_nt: TGTGCCAGCAGCTTGGGATTAAACAGTCTCTACGAGCAGTACTTC

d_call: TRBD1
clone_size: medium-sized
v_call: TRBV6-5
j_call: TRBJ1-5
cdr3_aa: CASRQTGARQPQHF
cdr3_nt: TGTGCCAGCAGACAAACAGGGGCTAGGCAGCCCCAGCATTTT

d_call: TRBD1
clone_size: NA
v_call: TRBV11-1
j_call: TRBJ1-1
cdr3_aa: CASSDGTGGPEAFF
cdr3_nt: TGTGCCAGCAGTGACGGGACAGGGGGACCTGAAGCTTTCTTT

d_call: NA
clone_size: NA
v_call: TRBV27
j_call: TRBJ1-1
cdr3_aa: CASSFRLGTEAFF
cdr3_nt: TGTGCCAGCAGTTTCAGACTGGGCACTGAAGCTTTCTTT

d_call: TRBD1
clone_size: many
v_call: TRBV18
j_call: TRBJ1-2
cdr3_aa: CASSPVANRGNYGYTF
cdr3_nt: TGTGCCAGCTCACCAGTGGCAAACAGGGGGAACTATGGCTACACCTTC

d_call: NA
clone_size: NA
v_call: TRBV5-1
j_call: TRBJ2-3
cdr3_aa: CASSPPSTDTQYF
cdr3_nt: TGCGCCAGCAGCCCCCCTAGCACAGATACGCAGTATTTT

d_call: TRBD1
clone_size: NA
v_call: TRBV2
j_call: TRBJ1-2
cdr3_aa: CASRGTGGFYGYTF
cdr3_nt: TGTGCCAGCAGGGGGACAGGGGGCTTCTATGGCTACACCTTC

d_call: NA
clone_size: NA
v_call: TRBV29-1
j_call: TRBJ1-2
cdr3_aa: CSVPVADFGGYTF
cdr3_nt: TGCAGCGTCCCCGTTGCAGACTTTGGGGGCTACACCTTC

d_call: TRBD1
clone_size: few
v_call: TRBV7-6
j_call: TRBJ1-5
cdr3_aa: CASSLGQGAYQPQHF
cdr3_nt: TGTGCCAGCAGCTTGGGACAGGGGGCCTATCAGCCCCAGCATTTT

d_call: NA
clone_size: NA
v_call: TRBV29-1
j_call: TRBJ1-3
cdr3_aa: CSVSLGGTGNTIYF
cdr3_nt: TGCAGCGTTAGTCTAGGGGGGACTGGAAACACCATATATTTT